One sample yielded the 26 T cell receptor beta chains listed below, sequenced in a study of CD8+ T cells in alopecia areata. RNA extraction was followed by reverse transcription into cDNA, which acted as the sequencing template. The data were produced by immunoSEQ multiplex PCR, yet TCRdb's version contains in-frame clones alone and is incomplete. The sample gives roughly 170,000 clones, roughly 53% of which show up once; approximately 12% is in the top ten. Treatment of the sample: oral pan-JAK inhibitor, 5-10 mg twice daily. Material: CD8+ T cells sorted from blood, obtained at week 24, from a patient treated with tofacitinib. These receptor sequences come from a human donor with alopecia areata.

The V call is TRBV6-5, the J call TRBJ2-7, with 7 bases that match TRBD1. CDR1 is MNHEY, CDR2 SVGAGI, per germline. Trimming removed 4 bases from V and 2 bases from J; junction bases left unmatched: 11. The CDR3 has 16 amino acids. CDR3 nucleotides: TGTGCCAGCAGTTCTCCCCCCGACAGGGATGCCTACGAGCAGTACTTC. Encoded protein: CASSSPPDRDAYEQYF.

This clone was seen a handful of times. CDR3 sequence reads: CASRTGNIGELFF. The CDR3, as DNA: TGTGCCAGCAGGACAGGGAATATCGGGGAGCTGTTTTTT. This chain joins TRBV25-1 and TRBJ2-2, with TRBD1 matching over 7 bases. The CDR3 covers 13 residues. V shed 6 bases and J 7 bases; nucleotides not matched to a gene: 5. Looked up from germline, CDR1 is MGHDK and CDR2 is SYGVNS.

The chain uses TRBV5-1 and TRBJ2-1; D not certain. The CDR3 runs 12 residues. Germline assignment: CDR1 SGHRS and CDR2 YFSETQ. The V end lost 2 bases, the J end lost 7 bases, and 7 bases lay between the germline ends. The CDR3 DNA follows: TGCGCCAGCAGCTTATACGGGAATGAGCAGTTCTTC. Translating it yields CASSLYGNEQFF.

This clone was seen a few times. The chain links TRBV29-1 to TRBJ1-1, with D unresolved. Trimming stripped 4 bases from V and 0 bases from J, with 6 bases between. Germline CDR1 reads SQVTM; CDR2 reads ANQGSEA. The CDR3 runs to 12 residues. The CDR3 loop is CSVVRMNTEAFF. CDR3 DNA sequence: TGCAGCGTTGTCAGGATGAACACTGAAGCTTTCTTT.

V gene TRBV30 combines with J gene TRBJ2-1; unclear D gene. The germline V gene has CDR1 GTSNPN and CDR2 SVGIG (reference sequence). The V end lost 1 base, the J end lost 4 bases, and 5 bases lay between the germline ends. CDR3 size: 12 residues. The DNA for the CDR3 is TGTGCCTGGAGTGGAGCGTACAATGAGCAGTTCTTC. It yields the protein CAWSGAYNEQFF.

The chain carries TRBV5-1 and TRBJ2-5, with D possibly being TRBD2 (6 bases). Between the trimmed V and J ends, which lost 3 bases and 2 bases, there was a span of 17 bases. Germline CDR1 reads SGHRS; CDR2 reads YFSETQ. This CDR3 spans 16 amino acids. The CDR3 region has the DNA TGCGCCAGCAGCTGGAGAGGAGGGACTCGTCAAGAGACCCAGTACTTC. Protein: CASSWRGGTRQETQYF.

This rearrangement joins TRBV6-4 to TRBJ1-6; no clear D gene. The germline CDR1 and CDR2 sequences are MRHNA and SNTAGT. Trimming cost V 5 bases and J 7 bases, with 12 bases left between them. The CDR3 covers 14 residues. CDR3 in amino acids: CASSTTLGNSPLHF. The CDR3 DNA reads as TGTGCCAGCAGTACGACTCTAGGGAATTCACCCCTCCACTTT.

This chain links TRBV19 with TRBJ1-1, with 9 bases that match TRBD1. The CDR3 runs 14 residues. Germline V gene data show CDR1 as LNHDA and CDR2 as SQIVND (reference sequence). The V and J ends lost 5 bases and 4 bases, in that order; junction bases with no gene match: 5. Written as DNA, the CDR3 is TGTGCCAGTAGTGTCGGACAGGGGTTCACTGAAGCTTTCTTT. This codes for CASSVGQGFTEAFF.

CDR3 coding DNA: TGTGCCAGCAGCTTAATCCGGGGCCCAGATACGCAGTATTTT. Protein: CASSLIRGPDTQYF. The chain employs TRBV7-6 and TRBJ2-3; D could derive from TRBD1 or TRBD2 (5 bases each). Trimming pared 2 bases from V and 4 bases from J, leaving 10 bases between. From germline, CDR1 is SGHVS and CDR2 FNYEAQ. CDR3 length: 14 amino acids.

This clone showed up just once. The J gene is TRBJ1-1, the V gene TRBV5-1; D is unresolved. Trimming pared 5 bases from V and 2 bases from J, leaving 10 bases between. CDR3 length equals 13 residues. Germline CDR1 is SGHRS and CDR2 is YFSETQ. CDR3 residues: CASRSEGNTEAFF. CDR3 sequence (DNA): TGCGCCAGCAGAAGTGAAGGAAACACTGAAGCTTTCTTT.

The CDR3 DNA sequence: TGTGCCAGCAGCTGGATGACAGGGACTGGCTACACCTTC. Residues: CASSWMTGTGYTF. V usage is TRBV7-2 and J usage is TRBJ1-2, with 7 bases lining up with TRBD1. The CDR3 has 13 amino acids. Germline V CDR1 and CDR2: SGHTA, FQGNSA. J lost 7 bases, V lost 4 bases, and 6 bases had no gene match. Full variable domain (missing parts from reference TRBV7-2 and TRBJ1-2): GAGVSQSPSNKVTEKGKDVELRCDPISGHTALYWYRQSLGQGLEFLIYFQGNSAPDKSGLPSDRFSAERTGGSVSTLTIQRTQQEDSAVYLCASSWMTGTGYTFGSGTRLTVV.

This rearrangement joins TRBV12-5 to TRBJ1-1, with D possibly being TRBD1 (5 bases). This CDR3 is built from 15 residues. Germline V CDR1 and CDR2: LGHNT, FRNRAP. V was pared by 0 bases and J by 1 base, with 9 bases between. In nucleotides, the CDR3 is TGTGCTAGTGGTTTGGTACTCAGGGCGAACACTGAAGCTTTCTTT. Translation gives CASGLVLRANTEAFF.

The CDR3 DNA is TGTGCCAGCAGCTTAGTACTTAATGAAAAACTGTTTTTT. Translated, it gives CASSLVLNEKLFF. The chain joins TRBV27 to TRBJ1-4; unclear D gene. The V and J ends lost 6 bases and 4 bases respectively, with 9 bases between them. Germline V gene sequence: CDR1 MNHEY, CDR2 SMNVEV (reference sequence). The CDR3 has 13 residues.

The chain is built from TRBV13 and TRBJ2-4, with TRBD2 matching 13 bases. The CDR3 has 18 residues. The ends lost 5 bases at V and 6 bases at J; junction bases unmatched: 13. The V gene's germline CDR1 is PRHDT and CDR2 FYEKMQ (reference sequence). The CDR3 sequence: CASSHRTSGGRGGNIQYF. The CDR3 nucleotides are TGTGCCAGCAGCCACCGGACTAGCGGGGGCCGAGGGGGAAACATTCAGTACTTC.

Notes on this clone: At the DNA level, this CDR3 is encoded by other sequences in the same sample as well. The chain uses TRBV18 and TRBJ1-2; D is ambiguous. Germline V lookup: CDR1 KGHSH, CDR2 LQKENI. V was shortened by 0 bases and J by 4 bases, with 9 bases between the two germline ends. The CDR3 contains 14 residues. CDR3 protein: CASSPPTESYGYTF. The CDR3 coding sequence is TGTGCCAGCTCACCACCAACAGAGTCCTATGGCTACACCTTC. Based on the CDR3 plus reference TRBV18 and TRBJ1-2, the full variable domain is NAGVMQNPRHLVRRRGQEARLRCSPMKGHSHVYWYRQLPEEGLKFMVYLQKENIIDESGMPKERFSAEFPKEGPSILRIQQVVRGDSAAYFCASSPPTESYGYTFGSGTRLTVV.

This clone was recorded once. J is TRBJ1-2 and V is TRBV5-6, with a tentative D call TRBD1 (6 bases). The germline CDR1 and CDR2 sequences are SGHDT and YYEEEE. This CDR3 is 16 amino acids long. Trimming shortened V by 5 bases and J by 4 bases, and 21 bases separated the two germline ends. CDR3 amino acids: CASSLMSKGGLYGYTF. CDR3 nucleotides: TGTGCCAGCAGTCTGATGTCGAAGGGGGGACTCTATGGCTACACCTTC.

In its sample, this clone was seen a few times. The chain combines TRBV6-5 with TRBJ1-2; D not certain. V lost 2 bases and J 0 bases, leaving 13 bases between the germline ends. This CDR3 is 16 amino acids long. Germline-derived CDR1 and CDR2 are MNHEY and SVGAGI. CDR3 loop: CASSYTPSRPNYGYTF. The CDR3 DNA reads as TGTGCCAGCAGTTACACACCGAGCAGACCTAACTATGGCTACACCTTC.

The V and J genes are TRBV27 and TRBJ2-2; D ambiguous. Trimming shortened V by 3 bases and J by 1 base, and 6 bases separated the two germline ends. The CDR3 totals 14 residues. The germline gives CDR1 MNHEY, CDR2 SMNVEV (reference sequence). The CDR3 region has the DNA TGTGCCAGCAGTTTTGGCAGGAACACCGGGGAGCTGTTTTTT. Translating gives CASSFGRNTGELFF.

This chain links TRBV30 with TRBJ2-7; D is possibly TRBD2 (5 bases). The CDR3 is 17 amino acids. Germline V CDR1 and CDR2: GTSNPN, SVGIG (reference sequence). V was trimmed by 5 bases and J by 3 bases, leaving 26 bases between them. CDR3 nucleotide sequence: TGTGCCTGGCACCCGACGTTCCGGGGTGGTCAGGACTACGAGCAGTACTTC. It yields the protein CAWHPTFRGGQDYEQYF.

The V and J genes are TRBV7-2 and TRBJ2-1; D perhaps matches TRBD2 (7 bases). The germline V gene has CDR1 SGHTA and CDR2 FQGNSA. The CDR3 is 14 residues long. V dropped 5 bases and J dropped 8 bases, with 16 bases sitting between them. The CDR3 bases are TGTGCCAGCAGCCCCGAGGGGGGGTTCGATGAGCAGTTCTTC. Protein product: CASSPEGGFDEQFF.

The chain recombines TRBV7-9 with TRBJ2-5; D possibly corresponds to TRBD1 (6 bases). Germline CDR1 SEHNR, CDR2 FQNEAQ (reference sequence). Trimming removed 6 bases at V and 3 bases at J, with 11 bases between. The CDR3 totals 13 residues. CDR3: CASSAQGKETQYF. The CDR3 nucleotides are TGTGCCAGCAGTGCCCAGGGGAAAGAGACCCAGTACTTC.

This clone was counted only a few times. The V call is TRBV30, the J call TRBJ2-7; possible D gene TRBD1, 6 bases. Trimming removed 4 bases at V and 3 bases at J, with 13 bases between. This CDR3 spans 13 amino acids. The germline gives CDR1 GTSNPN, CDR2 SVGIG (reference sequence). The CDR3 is CAWTPPGVYEQYF. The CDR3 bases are TGTGCCTGGACTCCCCCAGGGGTCTACGAGCAGTACTTC.

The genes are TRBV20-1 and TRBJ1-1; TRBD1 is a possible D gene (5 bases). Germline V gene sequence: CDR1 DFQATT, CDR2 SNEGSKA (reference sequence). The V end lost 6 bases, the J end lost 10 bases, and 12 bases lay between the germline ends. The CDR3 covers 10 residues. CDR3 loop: CSAGGGGAFF. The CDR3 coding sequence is TGCAGTGCCGGCGGGGGGGGAGCTTTCTTT.

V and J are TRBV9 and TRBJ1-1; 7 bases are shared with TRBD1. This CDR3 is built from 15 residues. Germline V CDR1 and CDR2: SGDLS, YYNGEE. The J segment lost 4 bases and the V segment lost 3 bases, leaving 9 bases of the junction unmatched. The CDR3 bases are TGTGCCAGCAGCGCGAGAACAGGGGAGGGCACTGAAGCTTTCTTT. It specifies CASSARTGEGTEAFF.

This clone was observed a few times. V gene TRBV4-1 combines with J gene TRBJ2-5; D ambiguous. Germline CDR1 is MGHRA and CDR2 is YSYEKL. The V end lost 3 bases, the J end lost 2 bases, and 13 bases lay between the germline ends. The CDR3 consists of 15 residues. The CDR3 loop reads CASSHHLDKQETQYF. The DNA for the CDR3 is TGCGCCAGCAGCCATCATCTCGACAAGCAAGAGACCCAGTACTTC.

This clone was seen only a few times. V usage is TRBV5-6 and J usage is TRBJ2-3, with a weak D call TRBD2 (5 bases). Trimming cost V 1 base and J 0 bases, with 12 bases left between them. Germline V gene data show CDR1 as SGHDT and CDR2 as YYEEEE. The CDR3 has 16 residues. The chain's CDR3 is CASSLWLPGSTDTQYF. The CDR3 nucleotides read TGTGCCAGCAGCTTGTGGCTCCCGGGAAGCACAGATACGCAGTATTTT.